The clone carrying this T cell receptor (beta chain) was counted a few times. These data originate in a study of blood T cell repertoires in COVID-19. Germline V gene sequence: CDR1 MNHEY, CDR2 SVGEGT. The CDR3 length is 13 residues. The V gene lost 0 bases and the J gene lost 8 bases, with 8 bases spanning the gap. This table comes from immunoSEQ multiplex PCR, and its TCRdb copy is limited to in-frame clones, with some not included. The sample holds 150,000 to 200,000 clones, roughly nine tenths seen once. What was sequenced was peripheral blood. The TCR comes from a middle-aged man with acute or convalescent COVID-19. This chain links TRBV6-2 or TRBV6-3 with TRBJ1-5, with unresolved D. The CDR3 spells CASSYSVGKPQHF. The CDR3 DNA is TGTGCCAGCAGTTACTCGGTCGGGAAGCCCCAGCATTTT.